The rows below give T cell receptor beta chains drawn from one sample of a study of response to subunit inactivated influenza vaccine. MiXCR was run by TCRdb on the RT-PCR reads, yielding one entry per CDR3 protein. The table includes 550,000 to 600,000 distinct CDR3 sequences, about an eighth detected once. This specimen was PBMCs from blood, taken on the day of vaccination. The receptors stem from a man in his forties or fifties who received an inactivated influenza vaccine. The CDR3 runs from the conserved cysteine through the conserved F or W. D genes are given only for firm matches.

D | J | V | CDR3
TRBD1 | TRBJ2-4 | TRBV7-9 | CASSFSGQGPTKNIQYF
NA | TRBJ1-3 | TRBV12-3/TRBV12-4 | CASDNPSRAGNTIYF
TRBD1 | TRBJ2-7 | TRBV12-3/TRBV12-4 | CASSQTGKTSYEQYF
NA | TRBJ2-2 | TRBV5-4 | CAIANGPGELFF
NA | TRBJ2-7 | TRBV20-1 | CSASSGDSSYEQYF
TRBD1 | TRBJ1-2 | TRBV12-3/TRBV12-4 | CASSGGQGFTF
NA | TRBJ2-1 | TRBV11-2 | CASSQWVGGNHNEQFF
TRBD2 | TRBJ2-4 | TRBV6-1 | CATSRGGSGTKNIQYF
NA | TRBJ2-7 | TRBV5-1 | CASTPGRQDRIFYEQYF
NA | TRBJ2-5 | TRBV20-1 | CSVRRGRETQYF
TRBD2 | TRBJ2-1 | TRBV20-1 | CSASRLAGVLGAQFF
NA | TRBJ1-1 | TRBV6-2/TRBV6-3 | CASSRLRQRIVNTEAFF
TRBD2 | TRBJ2-3 | TRBV6-2/TRBV6-3 | CASSYDLAGGTDTQYF
TRBD2 | TRBJ2-1 | TRBV5-1 | CASSLWAGDSYNEQFF
NA | TRBJ2-1 | TRBV29-1 | CSVASPRGTLLGNEQFF
NA | TRBJ1-2 | TRBV11-1 | CASSFAGRENYGYTF
NA | TRBJ2-2 | TRBV12-3/TRBV12-4 | CASSPGVGGNTGELFF
TRBD2 | TRBJ2-7 | TRBV28 | CASSPPLAGVAYEQYF
TRBD1 | TRBJ2-1 | TRBV7-9 | CASSTTGGNEQFF
TRBD2 | TRBJ2-5 | TRBV27 | CASSQWSGMIQETQYF
NA | TRBJ2-2 | TRBV4-3 | CASSQGLVYTGELFF
NA | TRBJ2-2 | TRBV2 | CASSELPIGAGELFF
NA | TRBJ2-1 | TRBV4-3 | CASSQGSGAHNEQFF
TRBD2 | TRBJ2-1 | TRBV28 | CASSPPLAGVSYNEQFF
NA | TRBJ1-5 | TRBV4-2 | CASSQSIQTSNQPQHF
NA | TRBJ2-7 | TRBV12-3/TRBV12-4 | CASSFDRDEQYF
NA | TRBJ2-1 | TRBV11-3 | CASSLRPTKMGNNEQFF
TRBD2 | TRBJ2-1 | TRBV28 | CASSPPGLAGVSGNEQFF
NA | TRBJ2-7 | TRBV21-1 | CASMGGSGAVSYEQYF
NA | TRBJ2-5 | TRBV10-3 | CAISDGGRYQETQYF
TRBD2 | TRBJ2-5 | TRBV7-7 | CASSTGLLKETQYF
NA | TRBJ1-4 | TRBV7-2 | CASSPGGGGEKLFF
NA | TRBJ1-4 | TRBV14 | CASSRGSNEKLFF
NA | TRBJ2-2 | TRBV4-1 | CASSQEAFPGNTGELFF
TRBD2 | TRBJ2-1 | TRBV3-1 | CASSQVLSGGGEQFF
NA | TRBJ2-2 | TRBV6-5 | CASSYRTGTGELFF
NA | TRBJ2-1 | TRBV7-2 | CASSLYGGQYNEQFF